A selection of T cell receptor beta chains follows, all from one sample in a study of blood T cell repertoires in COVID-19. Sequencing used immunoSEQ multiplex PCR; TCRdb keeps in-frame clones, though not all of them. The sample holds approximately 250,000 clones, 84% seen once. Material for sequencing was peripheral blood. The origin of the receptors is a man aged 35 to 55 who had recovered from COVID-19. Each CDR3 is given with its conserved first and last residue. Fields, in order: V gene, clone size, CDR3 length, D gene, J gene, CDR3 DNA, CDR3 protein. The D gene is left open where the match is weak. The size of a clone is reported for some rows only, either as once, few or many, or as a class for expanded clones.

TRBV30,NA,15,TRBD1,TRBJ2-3,TGTGCAGCGAACAGGGGGCGCGGGTTGCCAGATACGCAGTATTTT,CAANRGRGLPDTQYF
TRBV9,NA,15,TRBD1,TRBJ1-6,TGTGCCAGCACGCAAGGGACAGAACCTAATTCACCCCTCCACTTT,CASTQGTEPNSPLHF
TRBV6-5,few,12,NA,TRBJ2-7,TGTGCCAGCAGCCTGACGGGTAACGAGCAGTACTTC,CASSLTGNEQYF
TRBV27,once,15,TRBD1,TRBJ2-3,TGTGCCAGCAGTCCCTACAGGGGGCGTACAGATACGCAGTATTTT,CASSPYRGRTDTQYF
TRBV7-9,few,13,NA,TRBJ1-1,TGTGCCAGCGGCGGGGACGGGGGCACTGAAGCTTTCTTT,CASGGDGGTEAFF
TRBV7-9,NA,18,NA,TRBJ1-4,TGTGCCAGCAGCTTAGGGCTCGGACAGCCAACGATTAATGAAAAACTGTTTTTT,CASSLGLGQPTINEKLFF
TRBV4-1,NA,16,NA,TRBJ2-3,TGCGCCAGCAGCGTCACCTTACCTTCGACATCAGATACGCAGTATTTT,CASSVTLPSTSDTQYF
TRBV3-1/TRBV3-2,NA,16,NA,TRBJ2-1,TGTGCCAGCAGCCAGAGGGCCCGGTACCCCTACAATGAGCAGTTCTTC,CASSQRARYPYNEQFF
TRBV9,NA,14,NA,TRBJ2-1,TGTGCCAGCAGCGTAGGACAGGAATACAATGAGCAGTTCTTC,CASSVGQEYNEQFF
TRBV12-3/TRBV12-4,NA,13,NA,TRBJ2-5,TGTGCCAGCAGTTTGTCGGAGGAAGAGACCCAGTACTTC,CASSLSEEETQYF
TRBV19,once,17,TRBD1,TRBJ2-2,TGTGCCAGTAGTATATTCTTAGGGACAGGGAACACCGGGGAGCTGTTTTTT,CASSIFLGTGNTGELFF
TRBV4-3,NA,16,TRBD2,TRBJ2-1,TGCGCCAGCAGCCAAATATATGGGACTAGCGGGAATGAGCAGTTCTTC,CASSQIYGTSGNEQFF
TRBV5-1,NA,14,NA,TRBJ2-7,TGCGCCAGCAGCTTGGAGGGCAGGGGCTACGAGCAGTACTTC,CASSLEGRGYEQYF
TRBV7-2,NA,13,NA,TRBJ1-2,TGTGCCAGCAGCTTAGACACTAACTATGGCTACACCTTC,CASSLDTNYGYTF
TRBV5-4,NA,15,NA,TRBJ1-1,TGTGCCAGCAGCCCCACGGTAGAGATGAACACTGAAGCTTTCTTT,CASSPTVEMNTEAFF
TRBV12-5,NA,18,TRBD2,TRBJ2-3,TGTGCTAGTGCCATGAAGGGACTAGCGGGGACTGACACAGATACGCAGTATTTT,CASAMKGLAGTDTDTQYF
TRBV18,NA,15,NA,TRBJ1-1,TGTGCCAGCTCACCACCGTCACTAAAGAACACTGAAGCTTTCTTT,CASSPPSLKNTEAFF
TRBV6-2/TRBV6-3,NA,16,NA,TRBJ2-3,TGTGCCAGCAGTTGGGCGGGAAGCGGCCGCACAGATACGCAGTATTTT,CASSWAGSGRTDTQYF
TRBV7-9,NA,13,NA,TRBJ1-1,TGTGCCAGCAGCTTGGCAGGGAACACTGAAGCTTTCTTT,CASSLAGNTEAFF
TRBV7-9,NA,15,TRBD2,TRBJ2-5,TGTGCCACCTCACGTAGTAGCGGGGCCCAAGAGACCCAGTACTTC,CATSRSSGAQETQYF
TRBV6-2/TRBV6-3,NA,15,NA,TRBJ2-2,TGTGCCAGCAGCCCCGGGACACCGAACACCGGGGAGCTGTTTTTT,CASSPGTPNTGELFF
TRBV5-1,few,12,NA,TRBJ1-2,TGCGCCAGCAGCTGGACAGTGGATGGCTACACCTTC,CASSWTVDGYTF
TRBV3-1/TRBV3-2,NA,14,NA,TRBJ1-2,TGTGCCAGCAGCCAAGGATCTTCCCGGTATGGCTACACCTTC,CASSQGSSRYGYTF
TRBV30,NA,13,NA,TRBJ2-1,TGTGCCTGGAGTGTAAGGCGGTACAATGAGCAGTTCTTC,CAWSVRRYNEQFF
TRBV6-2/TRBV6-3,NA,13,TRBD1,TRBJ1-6,TGTGCCAGCAGCACGACAGGGGCCTCACCCCTCCACTTT,CASSTTGASPLHF
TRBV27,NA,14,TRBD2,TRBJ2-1,TGTGCCAGCAGTTTTCAGCGGGAGGGAAATGAGCAGTTCTTC,CASSFQREGNEQFF
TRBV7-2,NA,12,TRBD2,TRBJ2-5,TGTGCCAGCAGCCCTTCGGGGGGGACCCAGTACTTC,CASSPSGGTQYF
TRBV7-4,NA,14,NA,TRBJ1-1,TGTGCCAGCAGCTTATCCGCGGGGGGCCGGGGAGCTTTCTTT,CASSLSAGGRGAFF
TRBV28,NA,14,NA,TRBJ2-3,TGTGCCAGCAGTCCCGGGTGGGGCGGAGATACGCAGTATTTT,CASSPGWGGDTQYF
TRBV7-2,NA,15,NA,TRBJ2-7,TGTGCCAGCAGCTTAGGTCCAGGGTATCCCTACGAGCAGTACTTC,CASSLGPGYPYEQYF
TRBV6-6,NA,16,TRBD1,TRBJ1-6,TGTGCCAGCAGGTACCCAAATGGACAGGGAAAATCACCCCTCCACTTT,CASRYPNGQGKSPLHF
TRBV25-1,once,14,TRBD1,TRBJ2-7,TGTGCCAGCAGTGAATCGGGACAGAATACCTTTCGGTACTTC,CASSESGQNTFRYF
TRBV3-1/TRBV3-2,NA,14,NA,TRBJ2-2,TGTGCCAGCAGCCAAGATTTTCTCCCCGGGGAGCTGTTTTTT,CASSQDFLPGELFF
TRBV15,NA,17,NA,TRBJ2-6,TGTGCCACCAGCAGAGATCGAGTCGTCTCTGGGGCCAACGTCCTGACTTTC,CATSRDRVVSGANVLTF
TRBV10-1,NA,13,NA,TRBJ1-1,TGCGCCAGCAGTGCACAGGCGAACACTGAAGCTTTCTTT,CASSAQANTEAFF
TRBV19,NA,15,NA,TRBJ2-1,TGTGCCAGTAGTATCGTGCGTTCTGGTAACAATGAGCAGTTCTTC,CASSIVRSGNNEQFF
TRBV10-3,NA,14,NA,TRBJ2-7,TGTGCCATCAGTGAAGACAGAGACTCCTACGAGCAGTACTTC,CAISEDRDSYEQYF
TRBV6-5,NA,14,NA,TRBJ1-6,TGTGCCAGCAGGCGCAGGGGCCTAGAATCACCCCTCCACTTT,CASRRRGLESPLHF
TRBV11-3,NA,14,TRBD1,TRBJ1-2,TGTGCCAGCAGCCCCCGACAGGGAACTCTACACTACACCTTC,CASSPRQGTLHYTF
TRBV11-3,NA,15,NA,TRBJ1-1,TGTGCCAGCAGCTTAGGGCAAGGGAGGAACACTGAAGCTTTCTTT,CASSLGQGRNTEAFF
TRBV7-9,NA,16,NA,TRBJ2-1,TGTGCCAGCAGTCTCAACAGGGTCCGCTCCTACAATGAGCAGTTCTTC,CASSLNRVRSYNEQFF
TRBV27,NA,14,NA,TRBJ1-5,TGTGCCAGCAGTACGACCGGGAGCAATCAGCCCCAGCATTTT,CASSTTGSNQPQHF